The entry that follows covers one T cell receptor (beta chain) sequence. As yet, its antigen is unknown. PCR was performed a second time for about 6 to 12 cycles using a sample-barcoded 5' primer and a J-beta primer mix. TCRdb re-called the 5' RACE reads through MiXCR, storing one row per CDR3 protein. Among hundreds of thousands of distinct CDR3 sequences, approximately 43% were seen once, and the ten largest hold less than 25%. This entry comes from a study of blood T cells in healthy people across ages. Points from the study as a whole: Expanded clonotype changes were possibly confounded by unknown donor CMV status.

The sequence was collected from a woman in her sixties or seventies in good health. The specimen was blood.

CDR3 amino acids: CSARATEFSGANVLTF. CDR3 DNA sequence: TGCAGTGCTAGGGCTACAGAATTCTCTGGGGCCAACGTCCTGACTTTC. The chain is built from TRBV20-1 and TRBJ2-6; D remains ambiguous. V dropped 3 bases and J dropped 0 bases, with 12 bases sitting between them. The CDR3 is 16 residues long. Germline CDR1 is DFQATT and CDR2 is SNEGSKA (reference sequence).